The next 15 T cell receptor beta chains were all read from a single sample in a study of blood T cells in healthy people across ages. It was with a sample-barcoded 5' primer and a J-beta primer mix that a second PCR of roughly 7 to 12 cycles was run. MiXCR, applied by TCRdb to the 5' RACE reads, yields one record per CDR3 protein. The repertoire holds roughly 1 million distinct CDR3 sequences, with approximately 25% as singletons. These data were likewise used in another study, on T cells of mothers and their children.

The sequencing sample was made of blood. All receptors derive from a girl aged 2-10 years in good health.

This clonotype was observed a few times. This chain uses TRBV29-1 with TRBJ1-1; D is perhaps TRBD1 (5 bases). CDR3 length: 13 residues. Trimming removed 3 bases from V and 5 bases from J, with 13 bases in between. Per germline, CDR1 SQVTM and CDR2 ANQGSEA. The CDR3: CSVEISRGTEAFF. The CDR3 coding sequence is TGCAGCGTTGAGATTTCGAGGGGTACTGAAGCTTTCTTT.

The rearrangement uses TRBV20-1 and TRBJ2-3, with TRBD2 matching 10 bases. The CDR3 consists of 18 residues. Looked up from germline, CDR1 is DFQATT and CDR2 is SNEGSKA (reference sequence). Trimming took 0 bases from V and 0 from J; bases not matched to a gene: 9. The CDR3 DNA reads TGCAGTGCTAGAGATAGAGTAGCGGGAGGACCTAGCACAGATACGCAGTATTTT. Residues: CSARDRVAGGPSTDTQYF.

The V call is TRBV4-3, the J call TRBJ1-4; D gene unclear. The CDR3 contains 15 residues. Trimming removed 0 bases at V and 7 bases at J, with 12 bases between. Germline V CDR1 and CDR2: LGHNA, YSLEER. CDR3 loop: CASSQEISGPEKLFF. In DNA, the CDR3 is TGCGCCAGCAGCCAAGAGATTAGTGGACCTGAAAAACTGTTTTTT.

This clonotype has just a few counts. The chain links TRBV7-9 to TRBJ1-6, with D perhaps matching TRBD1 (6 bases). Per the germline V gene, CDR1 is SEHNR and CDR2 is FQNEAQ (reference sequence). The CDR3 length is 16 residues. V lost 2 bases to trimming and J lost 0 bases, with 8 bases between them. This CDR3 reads CASSLLDSSYNSPLHF. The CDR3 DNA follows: TGTGCCAGCAGCTTATTGGACAGCTCCTATAATTCACCCCTCCACTTT.

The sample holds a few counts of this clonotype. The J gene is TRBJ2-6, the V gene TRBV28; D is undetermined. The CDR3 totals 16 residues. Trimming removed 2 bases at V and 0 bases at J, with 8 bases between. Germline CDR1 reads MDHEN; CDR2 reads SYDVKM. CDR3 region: CASSLTVSSGANVLTF. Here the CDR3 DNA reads TGTGCCAGCAGTTTAACCGTAAGCTCTGGGGCCAACGTCCTGACTTTC.

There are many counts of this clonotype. The CDR3, as DNA: TGCAGCGTTGGACAGGACTATGGCTACACCTTC. This encodes CSVGQDYGYTF. The gene calls are TRBV29-1 and TRBJ1-2, with D perhaps TRBD1 (6 bases). V shed 4 bases and J shed 3 bases, with 6 bases lying between them. The CDR3 consists of 11 residues. Germline V gene data show CDR1 as SQVTM and CDR2 as ANQGSEA.

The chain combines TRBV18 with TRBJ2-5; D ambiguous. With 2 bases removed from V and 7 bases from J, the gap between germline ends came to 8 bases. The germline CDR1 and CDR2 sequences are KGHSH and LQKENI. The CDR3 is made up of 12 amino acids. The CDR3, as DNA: TGTGCCAGCTCACCAGGAGTGGGGACCCAGTACTTC. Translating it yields CASSPGVGTQYF.

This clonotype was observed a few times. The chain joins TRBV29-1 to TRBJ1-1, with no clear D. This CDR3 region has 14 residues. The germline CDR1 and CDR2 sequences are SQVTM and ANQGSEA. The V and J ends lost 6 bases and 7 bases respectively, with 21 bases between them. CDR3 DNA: TGCAGCGTCTCTTACCGCCTGAAGGAGGGTGAAGCTTTCTTT. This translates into CSVSYRLKEGEAFF. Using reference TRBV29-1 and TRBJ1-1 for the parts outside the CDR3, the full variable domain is SAVISQKPSRDICQRGTSLTIQCQVDSQVTMMFWYRQQPGQSLTLIATANQGSEATYESGFVIDKFPISRPNLTFSTLTVSNMSPEDSSIYLCSVSYRLKEGEAFFGQGTRLTVV.

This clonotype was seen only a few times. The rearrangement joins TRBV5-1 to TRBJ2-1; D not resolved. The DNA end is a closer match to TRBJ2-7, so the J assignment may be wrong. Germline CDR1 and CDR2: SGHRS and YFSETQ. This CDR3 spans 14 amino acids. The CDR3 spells CASSLVENPYEQYF. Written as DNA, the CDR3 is TGCGCCAGCAGCTTGGTGGAGAACCCCTACGAGCAGTACTTC.

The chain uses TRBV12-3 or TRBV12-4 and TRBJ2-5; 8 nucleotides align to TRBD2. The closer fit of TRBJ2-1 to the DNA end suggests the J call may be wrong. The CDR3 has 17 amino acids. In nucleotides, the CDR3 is TGTGCCAGCAGCATAGAAGGAAGCGGGAGATCCTACAATGAGCAGTTCTTC. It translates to CASSIEGSGRSYNEQFF.

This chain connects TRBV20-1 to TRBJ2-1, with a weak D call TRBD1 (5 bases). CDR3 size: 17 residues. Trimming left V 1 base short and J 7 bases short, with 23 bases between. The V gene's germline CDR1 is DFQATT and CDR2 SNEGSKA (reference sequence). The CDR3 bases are TGCAGTGCTAGAGGACCGGACCTCTCCAGGGTTTGGAATGAGCAGTTCTTC. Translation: CSARGPDLSRVWNEQFF.

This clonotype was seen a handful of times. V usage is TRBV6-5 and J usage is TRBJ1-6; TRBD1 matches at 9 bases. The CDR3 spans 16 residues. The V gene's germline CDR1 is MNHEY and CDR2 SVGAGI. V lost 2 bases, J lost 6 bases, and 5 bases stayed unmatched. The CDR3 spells CASSYRGDRANSPLHF. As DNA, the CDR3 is TGTGCCAGCAGTTACAGAGGGGACAGGGCTAATTCACCCCTCCACTTT.

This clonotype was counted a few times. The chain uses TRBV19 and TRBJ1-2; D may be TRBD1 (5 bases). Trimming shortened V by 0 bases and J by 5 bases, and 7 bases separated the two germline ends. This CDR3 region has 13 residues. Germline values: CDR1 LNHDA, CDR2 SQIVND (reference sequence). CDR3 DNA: TGTGCCAGTAGTATAGAGGGGCTTTATGGCTACACCTTC. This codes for CASSIEGLYGYTF.

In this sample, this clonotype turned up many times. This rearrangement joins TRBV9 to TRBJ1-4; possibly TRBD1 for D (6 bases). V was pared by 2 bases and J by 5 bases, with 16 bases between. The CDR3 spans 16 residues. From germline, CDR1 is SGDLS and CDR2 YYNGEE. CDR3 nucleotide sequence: TGTGCCAGCAGCGTGGGGGAGACAGGTCTGAATGAAAAACTGTTTTTT. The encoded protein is CASSVGETGLNEKLFF. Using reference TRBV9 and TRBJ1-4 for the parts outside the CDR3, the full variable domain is DSGVTQTPKHLITATGQRVTLRCSPRSGDLSVYWYQQSLDQGLQFLIQYYNGEERAKGNILERFSAQQFPDLHSELNLSSLELGDSALYFCASSVGETGLNEKLFFGSGTQLSVL.

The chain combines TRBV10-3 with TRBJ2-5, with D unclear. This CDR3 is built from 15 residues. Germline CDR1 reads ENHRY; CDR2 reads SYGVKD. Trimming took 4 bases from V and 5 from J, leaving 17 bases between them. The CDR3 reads CAISAGRDSLETQYF. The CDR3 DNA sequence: TGTGCCATCAGTGCCGGTAGGGATTCCCTTGAGACCCAGTACTTC.